This record looks at one T cell receptor (beta chain) sequence and its context. Its target is not known. This entry is derived from a study of radiotherapy plus CTLA-4 blockade in lung cancer. Findings of the study overall: After treatment with radiotherapy plus ipilimumab, TCR clones that came from the tumor expanded in blood.

The protocol was immunoSEQ multiplex PCR, while the TCRdb copy is restricted to in-frame clones and leaves out a portion. The sample shows about 98,000 clones, approximately 78% of them seen only once. From germline, CDR1 is KGHSH and CDR2 LQKENI. V lost 5 bases, J lost 5 bases, and 7 bases lay in between. This CDR3 comprises 13 residues. Source: peripheral blood, taken from a patient treated with radiotherapy plus ipilimumab. The receptor was isolated from a human donor with non-small cell lung cancer who had a partial response to radiotherapy plus ipilimumab. The chain couples TRBV18 to TRBJ1-6; weak D call: TRBD1 (5 bases). CDR3 sequence: CASSGANNSPLHF. The CDR3 coding sequence is TGTGCCAGCTCAGGGGCTAATAATTCACCCCTCCACTTT.